The clone carrying this T cell receptor (beta chain) was seen a handful of times. Its target is unknown. Germline and genes: mouse. The read comes to an end 1 residue before the CDR3 does, leaving the germline J gene to fill in the end. This sample stems from a study of tissue T cells after allogeneic stem cell transplantation. The CDR3 is made up of 10 amino acids. Germline V CDR1 and CDR2: LGHDT, YNNKQL (reference sequence). V lost 4 bases to trimming and J lost 8 bases, with 6 bases between them. Study-wide results and limits: Sampling depth was limited, and the cohort was small and clinically varied. Anatomically similar tissues had similar TCR repertoires within each patient.

Assay used: immunoSEQ multiplex PCR; TCRdb lists only in-frame clones, some missing. This table holds nearly 50,000 clones, approximately 73% found once. The source material was sorted cells pooled from one or two spleens. The origin of this receptor is a pool of C57BL/6 mice in good health. This chain uses TRBV4 with TRBJ2-7, with D tentatively TRBD1 (5 bases). The sequenced CDR3 bases are TGTGCCAGCAGCTTGGACAAACAGTAC. As protein: CASSLDKQY. The whole CDR3 protein reads CASSLDKQYF.